This entry describes one T cell receptor (beta chain). The specificity of this receptor is unknown. Base qualities are not recorded, but no much larger clone differs from it by a single base. The data belong to a study of blood T cell repertoires in COVID-19 (dated by TCRdb to the early 2020s). With respect to the entire study: Samples covering the acute and convalescent phases of COVID-19 were provided by collaborators in the United States, Italy and Spain. The material from the prospective study consisted of cDNA or gDNA derived from T cells, B-cell-depleted T cells, or PBMCs. Where available, HLA class I and class II types were taken from metadata supplied by the sample provider and were not determined by assay-based typing. The sample metadata nearly always contained a de-identified subject ID, COVID-19 status, age in years and sex. Samples were obtained from the ongoing ImmuneRACE study (first 160 participants) and from 1,254 subjects provided by 6 global collaborators. The dataset comprised deeply sampled blood TCRbeta repertoires from subjects exposed to, actively infected with, or recovered from COVID-19. The repertoires were released in a freely available public database intended as a resource for research on the immune response to SARS-CoV-2.

Whole blood was collected in K2EDTA tubes by collaborating institutions according to the institutions' own protocols. For TCRbeta analysis, collaborators shipped samples in one of three forms: frozen whole blood, isolated PBMCs, or DNA extracted from either of those sample types. CDR3 length: 12 amino acids, cysteine to phenylalanine. Only the CDR3 DNA stays, 36 bases, in frame from base 1. V gives up 8 bases and J gives up 2 bases, and the segment between their germline ends measures 10 bases. The germline V gene (reference sequence) yields LNHDA for CDR1 and SQIVND for CDR2. The immunoSEQ Assay, a bias-controlled multiplex PCR, was used to amplify TCRbeta CDR3 regions from genomic DNA. In the authors' own workflow: The number of nucleated cells in each sample was estimated by amplification of reference gene primers within the assay. Sequence reads were collapsed and filtered to measure the absolute abundance of every unique TCRbeta CDR3 rearrangement. For each sample, productive Simpson clonality was calculated by taking the square root of Simpson's diversity index across productive rearrangements. TCRdb retrieved this table from immuneACCESS and kept in-frame rearrangements only. Not all clones are present; in checked studies, unresolved V genes account for under half, and no reason is known for the remainder. V, J and clone size were drawn from that table, and D and trimming were deduced from the DNA. The sample profile shows 250,000 or so clones; 82% of them were found once. Around 1.8% of the sample lies in the top ten.

The paper as a whole reports these results and caveats: Clinical and demographic metadata were provided uncurated, with the amount varying by source and participant.

The sample taken for sequencing was peripheral blood. The TCR comes from an elderly woman with acute or convalescent COVID-19. Here the chain combines TRBV19 and TRBJ2-7, with the identity of the D gene unclear. The nucleotides read TGTGCCAGTTCGACGGAGACCTACGAGCAGTACTTC. This encodes CASSTETYEQYF.